This note documents a single T cell receptor (beta chain) sequence. Germline V lookup: CDR1 MNHEY, CDR2 SMNVEV (reference sequence). The CDR3 has 17 residues. V gave up 3 bases and J gave up 2 bases; unmatched junction bases: 9. The data were taken from a study of T cell clones after liver transplantation. Whole-study context: As an antigen-independent comparator, third-party-reactive TCRbeta sequences came from pre-transplant mixed lymphocyte reactions.

Sequencing was performed with immunoSEQ multiplex PCR; in TCRdb, only in-frame clones are kept and a portion is missing. The sample comprises 9,800 or so clones, over 60% of which are singletons, and approximately 23% rests with the top ten. V gene TRBV27 combines with J gene TRBJ2-2; 7 nucleotides line up with TRBD2. The sequence was obtained from a human patient who received a liver transplant. Some of the T cells might come from the graft donor. This sample comprised CD8+ T cells from blood, obtained at the approximately 16-month timepoint. The CDR3, as DNA: TGTGCCAGCAGTTTGTACTCCGGGACTATAAACACCGGGGAGCTGTTTTTT. This encodes CASSLYSGTINTGELFF.